This passage covers 13 T cell receptor beta chains from one sample sequenced in a study of CD8+CD57+ T cells in acquired aplastic anemia. It was genomic DNA that served as the template for profiling TCR beta VDJ and CDR3. TCRdb passed the reads through MiXCR, listing each CDR3 protein once. The repertoire has about 190,000 distinct CDR3 sequences, approximately 50% of them found once; the top ten carry about 8.8%. CD8+CD57+ cell expansion had been shown by flow cytometry in patients chosen for sequencing. Sequenced: sorted CD4+, CD8+, or CD8+CD57+ T cells (not recorded which) from PBMCs. The receptor source for this set is a human donor with aplastic anemia.

This clonotype occurred many times. This rearrangement joins TRBV11-1 to TRBJ2-1; 12 bases are a match to TRBD2. The CDR3 contains 18 residues. V shed 1 base, J shed 3 bases, and the junction held 7 bases outside the gene matches. Germline CDR1 SGHAT, CDR2 FQDESV (reference sequence). The CDR3 DNA follows: TGTGCCAGCAGCTTAGGCGCTAGCGGGAGGGCAGGCTACAATGAGCAGTTCTTC. Translating it yields CASSLGASGRAGYNEQFF.

A note on this clonotype: The limits of the CDR3 on the DNA are not certain, so only TCRdb's listed CDR3 is given. This chain links TRBV24-1 with TRBJ2-2. CDR1 KGHDR and CDR2 SFDVKD come from the germline V gene. Counting both end residues, the CDR3 totals 12 amino acids. The CDR3 sequence: CATSVPAGELFF.

Written as DNA, the CDR3 is TGTGCCAGCAGGACGGGACTAGCGGGAGGTACCCACGAGCAGTACTTC. This sequence encodes CASRTGLAGGTHEQYF. The chain has TRBV2 and TRBJ2-7; 15 bases line up with TRBD2. Germline trimming cut 6 bases from V and 5 bases from J; bases unmatched to any gene: 8. CDR3 length equals 16 residues. Germline V gene lookup returns CDR1 SNHLY and CDR2 FYNNEI.

This clonotype was picked up many times. The genes are TRBV19 and TRBJ2-2, with D possibly matching TRBD2 (6 bases). Germline V CDR1 and CDR2: LNHDA, SQIVND (reference sequence). There are 13 residues in the CDR3. With 6 bases removed from V and 5 bases from J, the gap between germline ends came to 10 bases. CDR3 nucleotide sequence: TGTGCCAGTAGATTAGGAGGGACCGGGGAGCTGTTTTTT. It codes for CASRLGGTGELFF.

This clonotype has more than one count but fewer than ten. The chain joins TRBV6-2 or TRBV6-3 to TRBJ1-4; no reliable D call. CDR1 and CDR2 from the germline V gene are MNHEY and SVGEGT. This CDR3 has 12 residues. V lost 0 bases and J 14 bases, leaving 10 bases between the germline ends. As DNA, the CDR3 is TGTGCCAGCAGTTACTCGATGGCATACCTGTTTTTT. Translation: CASSYSMAYLFF.

V usage is TRBV20-1 and J usage is TRBJ2-5; D is tentatively TRBD1 or TRBD2 (6 bases each). V dropped 7 bases and J dropped 5 bases, with 20 bases sitting between them. CDR1 is DFQATT, CDR2 SNEGSKA, per germline (reference sequence). This CDR3 spans 14 amino acids. CDR3: CSGQPVTGRETQYF. In DNA, the CDR3 is TGCAGTGGCCAACCGGTTACAGGGAGGGAGACCCAGTACTTC.

In this sample, this clonotype turned up many times. The gene calls are TRBV7-9 and TRBJ2-7; D not resolved. The CDR3 extends over 11 amino acids. CDR1 is SEHNR, CDR2 FQNEAQ, per germline (reference sequence). Deletions cut 3 bases from V and 6 bases from J, with 6 bases between. The CDR3 nucleotides are TGTGCCAGCAGCTTTAAAGGCGAGCAGTACTTC. It translates to CASSFKGEQYF.

This rearrangement joins TRBV11-2 to TRBJ2-1; 8 nucleotides agree with TRBD1. With 3 bases clipped from V and 6 bases from J, the junction kept 7 bases outside the gene matches. The CDR3 spans 15 residues. Germline lookup yields CDR1 SGHAT and CDR2 FQNNGV. The CDR3 coding sequence is TGTGCCAGCAGCTTTTCCAGGACAGGGATCAATGAGCAGTTCTTC. Protein: CASSFSRTGINEQFF.

This clonotype came up a few times. A much larger clone differs by one base, so this may be a read error. This sequence joins TRBV9 and TRBJ2-1; D call uncertain. This CDR3 comprises 14 residues. Germline-derived CDR1 and CDR2 are SGDLS and YYNGEE. The CDR3 nucleotides read TGTGCCTGCAGCGTAGCTTATGGAAACAATGAGCAGTTCTTC. This gives the protein CACSVAYGNNEQFF.

The chain combines TRBV24-1 with TRBJ2-5; weak D call: TRBD2 (6 bases). Per germline, CDR1 KGHDR and CDR2 SFDVKD. Trimming left V 4 bases short and J 4 bases short, with 18 bases between. The CDR3 is made up of 16 amino acids. The CDR3 DNA is TGTGCCACCAGTGACCCCCAAGCGGGCGGAGGAGAGACCCAGTACTTC. This encodes CATSDPQAGGGETQYF.

This clonotype was observed at least ten times. The chain employs TRBV7-9 and TRBJ2-7; 7 bases are shared with TRBD1. Germline loops: CDR1 SEHNR, CDR2 FQNEAQ (reference sequence). The V and J ends lost 5 bases and 0 bases, in that order; junction bases with no gene match: 13. The CDR3 is 17 residues long. CDR3 nucleotide sequence: TGTGCCAGCAGCCCAATCCCGGGACAGAGAAGCTCCTACGAGCAGTACTTC. Translating it yields CASSPIPGQRSSYEQYF.

This clonotype was recorded a few times. The chain employs TRBV7-9 and TRBJ1-4, with 7 bases lining up with TRBD1. Germline assignment: CDR1 SEHNR and CDR2 FQNEAQ (reference sequence). This CDR3 spans 15 amino acids. The V segment lost 1 base and the J segment 5 bases; nucleotides outside the gene matches: 4. The CDR3 nucleotides read TGTGCCAGCAGCTTAGATGAGACAGGGAATGAAAAACTGTTTTTT. This translates into CASSLDETGNEKLFF.

This clonotype has at least ten counts. The CDR3 protein is CASSLGPTRETQYF. In nucleotides, the CDR3 is TGTGCCAGCAGCTTAGGGCCGACCCGAGAGACCCAGTACTTC. V gene TRBV7-3 combines with J gene TRBJ2-5; D unresolved. This CDR3 spans 14 amino acids. V shed 2 bases and J shed 4 bases, with 11 bases lying between them. Germline CDR1 SGHTA, CDR2 FQGTGA.